This TCR beta chain was found in a study of T cells in Graves' hyperthyroidism and ophthalmopathy. Study-level findings and limits: Separation of ophthalmopathy from stable hyperthyroidism was achieved by a 13 V-J model.

Germline CDR1 reads MNHNY; CDR2 reads SVGAGI (reference sequence). The CDR3 runs 16 residues. V trimming: 2 bases; J trimming: 0 bases; junction bases outside the gene matches: 5. This clonotype has at least ten counts. No antigen is known for it. From RNA transcripts, TCR beta CDR3 regions were amplified. First-round RT-PCR targeting the TCR CDR3 was performed with the HTBI primer set. MiXCR was run by TCRdb on the multiplex PCR reads, yielding one entry per CDR3 protein. In the table there are a few hundred thousand distinct CDR3 sequences, less than 20% of which are singletons. Uncontrolled infection, other autoimmune disease, pregnancy or lactation led to exclusion.

The V gene is TRBV6-6, the J gene TRBJ1-1, with 8 bases fitting TRBD1. The source material was blood. The TCR was taken from a man in his late teens or twenties with Graves' ophthalmopathy. The CDR3 spells CASSYAPTGVNTEAFF. For the CDR3, the DNA is TGTGCCAGCAGTTACGCCCCGACAGGGGTGAACACTGAAGCTTTCTTT.